The T cell receptor beta chain described here comes from a study of shared clonotypes between healthy human individuals. The germline V and J ends were trimmed by 7 bases and 6 bases, with 12 bases remaining between them. The CDR3 is made up of 12 amino acids. Germline V lookup: CDR1 SQVTM, CDR2 ANQGSEA. Sorted-subset replicate PCRs used 150 to 200 ng of genomic DNA. This amount corresponded to 33,000 or so T cell genomes. TCRdb keeps only in-frame clones here, not all; method: immunoSEQ multiplex PCR. The sample lists about 2.4 million clones, roughly 93% occurring once. This sequence originates from a man aged 18 to 29 in good health. Some clones in this sample may be carry-over from other donors' samples. What was sequenced was naive CD4+ T cells from PBMCs. The sample's subset: CD45RA+ positively selected. This chain uses TRBV29-1 with TRBJ1-4, with D possibly TRBD1 on 6 matching bases. Written as DNA, the CDR3 is TGCAGCGCCGGGGGCGGGGATGAAAAACTGTTTTTT. Translated: CSAGGGDEKLFF.